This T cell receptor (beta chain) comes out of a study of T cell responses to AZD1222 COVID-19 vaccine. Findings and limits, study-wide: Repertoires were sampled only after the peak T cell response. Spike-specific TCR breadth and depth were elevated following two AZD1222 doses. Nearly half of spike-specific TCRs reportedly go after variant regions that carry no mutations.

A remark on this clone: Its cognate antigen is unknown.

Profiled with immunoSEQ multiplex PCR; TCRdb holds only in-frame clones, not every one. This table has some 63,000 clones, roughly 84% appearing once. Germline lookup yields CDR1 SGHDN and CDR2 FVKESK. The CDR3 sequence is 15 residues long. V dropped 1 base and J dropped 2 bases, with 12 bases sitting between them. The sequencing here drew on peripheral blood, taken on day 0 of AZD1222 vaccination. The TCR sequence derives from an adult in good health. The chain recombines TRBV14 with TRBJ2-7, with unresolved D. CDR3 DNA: TGTGCCAGCAGCCAAGGTGGTAGTAGGCCCTACGAGCAGTACTTC. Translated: CASSQGGSRPYEQYF.